This TCR beta chain was documented in a study of blood T cells in healthy people across ages. At the level of the study: Template switching retrieved approximately one barcoded beta molecule for each two T cells.

The CDR3 totals 13 residues. The V end was cut by 4 bases, the J end by 6 bases, with 11 bases between. Looked up from germline, CDR1 is SEHNR and CDR2 is FQNEAQ (reference sequence). This clonotype was counted at least ten times. What it recognizes is unknown. Donors each provided roughly 10 milliliters of peripheral blood. Each sample yielded at least 6 micrograms of PBMC total RNA. Study conclusions and caveats: While age rose, TCR beta diversity per million T cells dropped in a roughly linear way.

The second PCR ran roughly 6 to 11 cycles with a sample-barcoded 5' primer and J-beta primers. A single record per CDR3 protein comes from TCRdb applying MiXCR to the 5' RACE reads. The data show roughly 1.6 million distinct CDR3 sequences, 30% to 40% seen once. The V gene is TRBV7-9, the J gene TRBJ2-3; no firm D call. Input material: blood. The source of this sequence is a woman between 25 and 40 years old in good health. The CDR3 coding sequence is TGTGCCAGCAGCTCCGACTCGACGGATACGCAGTATTTT. This codes for CASSSDSTDTQYF. The full variable domain, rest sourced from reference TRBV7-9 and TRBJ2-3, is DTGVSQNPRHKITKRGQNVTFRCDPISEHNRLYWYRQTLGQGPEFLTYFQNEAQLEKSRLLSDRFSAERPKGSFSTLEIQRTEQGDSAMYLCASSSDSTDTQYFGPGTRLTVL.